Listed below are T cell receptor beta chains from one sample, sequenced in a study of cytomegalovirus exposure and HLA in healthy donors. This table comes from immunoSEQ multiplex PCR, and its TCRdb copy is limited to in-frame clones, with some not included. The repertoire has about 160,000 clones, approximately 80% of them found once; the top ten carry 3.7%. Material: PBMCs. These receptors all stem from a young man in good health and CMV-seropositive. Each CDR3 is given without its conserved first and last residue. Size tells how often a clone was seen (once, few, many) or the class of an expanded clone, and some rows leave it out.

CDR3 protein,V gene,CDR3 length,J gene,clone size
ATSTRGTGTPYEQY,TRBV15,14,TRBJ2-7,-
ASSFQGREDTEAF,TRBV7-2,13,TRBJ1-1,-
ASRQGVEAF,TRBV11-2,9,TRBJ1-1,-
ASSEMGQGGYEQY,TRBV6-1,13,TRBJ2-7,-
ASSYSGTNYGYT,TRBV6-5,12,TRBJ1-2,-
AWRPRARDYGYT,TRBV30,12,TRBJ1-2,once
ASSPLDRGDTEAF,TRBV9,13,TRBJ1-1,-
ASSFLSGGDSPLH,TRBV5-1,13,TRBJ1-6,-
ASSLRASGGLADTQY,TRBV5-1,15,TRBJ2-3,-
ASSERGQGNTEAF,TRBV2,13,TRBJ1-1,-
ASSQDRTVYEQY,TRBV4-1,12,TRBJ2-7,-
ASSLGTSGVNEQF,TRBV27,13,TRBJ2-1,-
SAYRGAGYEQY,TRBV29-1,11,TRBJ2-7,-
ASSSFSGGQDQPQH,TRBV7-9,14,TRBJ1-5,-
ASSVSYGSYEQY,TRBV7-8,12,TRBJ2-7,-
ASSIGGEETQY,TRBV28,11,TRBJ2-5,-
ASSFILGGPF,TRBV28,10,TRBJ2-1,-
ASKHGVGMNSPLH,TRBV19,13,TRBJ1-6,-
SVKRTPEASEQY,TRBV29-1,12,TRBJ2-7,-
ASSPGQGQETQY,TRBV5-1,12,TRBJ2-5,-
ASSPGLAGGQMEQF,TRBV7-7,14,TRBJ2-1,few
ASSSGGHNYGYT,TRBV28,12,TRBJ1-2,-
ASSLAGLPPGTQY,TRBV7-9,13,TRBJ2-3,-
ASRPTGPSYEQY,TRBV2,12,TRBJ2-7,few
ASRPRQGANEKLF,TRBV7-2,13,TRBJ1-4,few
ASSSRDRDSPLH,TRBV13,12,TRBJ1-6,-
ASSLEGLVGDTQY,TRBV7-6,13,TRBJ2-3,-
ASSDSRRLTDTQY,TRBV2,13,TRBJ2-3,few
ASILAGGSYNEQF,TRBV28,13,TRBJ2-1,few
AISASSGVEPQH,TRBV10-3,12,TRBJ1-5,-